The present entry profiles one T cell receptor (beta chain) with its context. Original handling: Reference gene primer amplification in the assay estimated nucleated cell counts. The repertoire was sequenced with immunoSEQ multiplex PCR; TCRdb's copy has only in-frame clones and lacks some. The V and J calls and clone size come from that table; D and trimming were worked out from the DNA. The table shows about 140,000 clones, with about 88% occurring only once. The germline V gene encodes CDR1 SGHKS and CDR2 YYEKEE (reference sequence). This CDR3 has 16 residues. Germline trimming cut 0 bases from V and 7 bases from J; bases unmatched to any gene: 9. The data originate from a study of blood T cell repertoires in COVID-19. Study context: Donors in the United States, Italy and Spain gave samples during acute or convalescent COVID-19. In each case, the material was cDNA or gDNA derived from T cells, B-cell-depleted T cells, or PBMCs.

Seattle enrolled patients during active infection and tracked them longitudinally. Sequencing used peripheral blood. This sequence joins TRBV5-5 and TRBJ2-7; TRBD2 aligns across 11 bases. The TCR sequence derives from a human donor with COVID-19, enrolled during active disease. The donor label of this sample is uncertain. CDR3 region: CASSLGLAGGRQEQYF. The CDR3, as DNA: TGTGCCAGCAGCTTGGGGTTAGCGGGGGGGAGGCAAGAGCAGTACTTC. The complete variable domain, with remaining parts taken from reference TRBV5-5 and TRBJ2-7, reads DAGVTQSPTHLIKTRGQQVTLRCSPISGHKSVSWYQQVLGQGPQFIFQYYEKEERGRGNFPDRFSARQFPNYSSELNVNALLLGDSALYLCASSLGLAGGRQEQYFGPGTRLTVT.